The TCR beta chain under discussion was sequenced for a study of TIL therapy for anti-PD-1-resistant metastatic lung cancer. Indicated time point: pre-treatment sample, taken before nivolumab and TIL therapy. Tumor tissue came from excised metastases, mostly pleural nodules or supraclavicular lymph nodes. Germline CDR1 and CDR2: SGHTA and FQGNSA. This CDR3 has 14 amino acids. V lost 2 bases to trimming and J lost 3 bases, with 9 bases between them. General study findings and limits: TIL cultures after expansion showed higher clonality and lower diversity than baseline tumor (median around 5.9% vs 31%). This highly selected cohort may not generalize to typical lung cancer patients.

A note on this clone: Its specificity is not known.

This was the immunoSEQ v3 assay. Sequencing was performed with immunoSEQ multiplex PCR; in TCRdb, only in-frame clones are kept and a portion is missing. The sample holds approximately 95,000 clones, around three fifths seen once. The sequence came from a person between 30 and 79 years old with non-small cell lung cancer. Source: tumor tissue, taken at baseline. The chain recombines TRBV7-2 with TRBJ2-3; D might be TRBD1 or TRBD2, each matching 5 bases. The CDR3 sequence is CASSLQGRTDTQYF. The CDR3 nucleotides read TGTGCCAGCAGCTTACAGGGACGGACAGATACGCAGTATTTT.